The rows below give T cell receptor beta chains drawn from one sample of a study of cytomegalovirus exposure and HLA in healthy donors. Assay used: immunoSEQ multiplex PCR; TCRdb lists only in-frame clones, some missing. This sample has about 160,000 clones, with 84% found just once. The specimen sequenced was PBMCs. Receptors originate from a man aged 30 to 39 in good health and CMV-seropositive. Each CDR3 is given without its conserved first and last residue. The order of the fields is V gene, CDR3 protein.

TRBV7-8 | ASSSRTSGSIFPGELF
TRBV5-1 | ASSLVTGAYEQY
TRBV7-9 | ASSSTRTPNYGYT
TRBV28 | ASSLYGTGGYEQY
TRBV7-9 | ASSFSAGRGQETQY
TRBV6-6 | ASSYTGEYGGYT
TRBV6-5 | ASSLSADTYNEQF
TRBV10-2 | ASRPGVTGELF
TRBV9 | ASTPGAGGQETQY
TRBV6-5 | ASSLYEQY
TRBV12-2 | ASRREQGAIEAF
TRBV27 | ASSMTSGRVYNEQF
TRBV28 | ASSPPDSGLLNYGYT
TRBV29-1 | SVEGTVGPGYT
TRBV4-2 | ASSQASRDRDHGYT
TRBV7-3 | ASSISGGLGYNEQF
TRBV7-9 | ASSPLAVNEQY
TRBV9 | ASSVERQRNEQF
TRBV18 | ASSPNRGTEAF
TRBV7-2 | ASSLAWTRTDTQY
TRBV5-1 | ASSLALDSQYGYT
TRBV5-1 | ASSLADPYGYT
TRBV28 | ASRGAGTSGNGEQF
TRBV28 | ASSLVPPTGAEAF
TRBV10-2 | ATLTSGNTDTQY
TRBV6-5 | ASSQDREAYGYT
TRBV7-3 | ASSFGGGNTGELF
TRBV11-2 | ASSSGADSSYEQY
TRBV2 | ASRLLGDNSPLH
TRBV7-9 | ASALGVGNPKISPLH
TRBV5-6 | ASSGGPYNEQF
TRBV11-3 | ASSGDFSYEQY
TRBV27 | ASSRTGEADTQY
TRBV4-1 | ASSHPGLAIYEQY
TRBV5-6 | ASSLLRDRVHEQY
TRBV2 | ASSEGLPLNTEAF
TRBV4-2 | ASSQEGGRGSVGELF
TRBV6-1 | ASSKGTVTGNTIY
TRBV19 | ASSIGTSADNEQF
TRBV5-1 | ASSLALRGSGNTIY
TRBV9 | ASSVLAGDEQY
TRBV27 | ASSSHRDRGANYGYT
TRBV7-8 | ASSLELAVQETQY
TRBV11-2 | ASSLDLQGTGELF
TRBV28 | ASSLWAGNYNEQF
TRBV27 | ASSLSSGNNQPQH
TRBV6-9 | ASSRGTSGKREQY
TRBV7-9 | ASSLQRDTTYEQY
TRBV7-9 | ASSAPGTSGMIYEQY
TRBV21-1 | ASSKKAGWYEQY
TRBV2 | ASSLAQGSNQPQH
TRBV11-2 | ASSLDAGWTGELF
TRBV5-1 | ASSSGQGTQQF
TRBV19 | ASSPGLYTDTQY
TRBV2 | ASSASGGMNYGYT